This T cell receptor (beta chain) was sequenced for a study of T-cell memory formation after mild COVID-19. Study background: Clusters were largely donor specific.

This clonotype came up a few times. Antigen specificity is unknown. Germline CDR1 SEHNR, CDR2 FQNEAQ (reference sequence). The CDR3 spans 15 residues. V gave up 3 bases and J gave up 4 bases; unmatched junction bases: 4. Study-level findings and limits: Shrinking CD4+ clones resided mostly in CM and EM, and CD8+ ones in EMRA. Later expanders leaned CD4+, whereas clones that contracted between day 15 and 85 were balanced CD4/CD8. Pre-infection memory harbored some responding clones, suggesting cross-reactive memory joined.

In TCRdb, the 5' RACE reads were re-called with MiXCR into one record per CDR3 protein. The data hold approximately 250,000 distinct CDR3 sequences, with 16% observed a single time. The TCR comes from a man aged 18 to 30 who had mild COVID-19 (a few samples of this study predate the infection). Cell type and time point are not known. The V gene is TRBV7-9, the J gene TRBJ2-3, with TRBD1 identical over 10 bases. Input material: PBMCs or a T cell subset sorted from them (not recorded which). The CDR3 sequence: CASSLGTGESDTQYF. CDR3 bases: TGTGCCAGCAGCTTGGGGACAGGGGAATCAGATACGCAGTATTTT.